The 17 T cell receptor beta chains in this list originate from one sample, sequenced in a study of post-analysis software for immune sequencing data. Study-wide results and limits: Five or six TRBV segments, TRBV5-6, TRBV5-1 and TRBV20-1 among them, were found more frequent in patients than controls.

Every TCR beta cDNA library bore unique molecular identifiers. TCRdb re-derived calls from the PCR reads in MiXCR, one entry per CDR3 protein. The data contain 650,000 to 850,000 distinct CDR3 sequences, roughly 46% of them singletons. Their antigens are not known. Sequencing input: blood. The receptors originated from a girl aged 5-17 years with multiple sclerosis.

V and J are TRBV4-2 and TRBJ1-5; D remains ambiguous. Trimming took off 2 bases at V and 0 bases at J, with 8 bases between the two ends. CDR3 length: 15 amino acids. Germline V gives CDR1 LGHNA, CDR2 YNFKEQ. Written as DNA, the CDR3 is TGTGCCAGCAGCCAATCCCTGTCTAGCAATCAGCCCCAGCATTTT. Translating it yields CASSQSLSSNQPQHF.

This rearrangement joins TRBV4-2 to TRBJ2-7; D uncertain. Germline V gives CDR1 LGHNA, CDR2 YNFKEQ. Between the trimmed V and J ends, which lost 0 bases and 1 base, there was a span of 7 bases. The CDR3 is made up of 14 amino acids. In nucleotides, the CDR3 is TGTGCCAGCAGCCAAGAAATAGTATCCTACGAGCAGTACTTC. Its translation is CASSQEIVSYEQYF.

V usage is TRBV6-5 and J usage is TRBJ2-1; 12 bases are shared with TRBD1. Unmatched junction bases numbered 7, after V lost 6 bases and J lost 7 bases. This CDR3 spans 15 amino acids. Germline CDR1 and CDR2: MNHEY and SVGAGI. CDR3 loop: CASRRGQGARNEQFF. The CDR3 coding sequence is TGTGCCAGCAGGCGGGGACAGGGGGCGAGGAATGAGCAGTTCTTC.

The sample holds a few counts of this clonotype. The CDR3 sequence: CASSPRLAGRAKNIQYF. DNA for the CDR3: TGTGCCAGCAGCCCGAGGCTAGCGGGGCGGGCCAAAAACATTCAGTACTTC. V is TRBV7-8 and J is TRBJ2-4; 9 bases are a match to TRBD2. The CDR3 is 17 residues long. Unmatched junction bases numbered 9, after V lost 5 bases and J lost 1 base. The germline V gene encodes CDR1 SGHVS and CDR2 FQNEAQ.

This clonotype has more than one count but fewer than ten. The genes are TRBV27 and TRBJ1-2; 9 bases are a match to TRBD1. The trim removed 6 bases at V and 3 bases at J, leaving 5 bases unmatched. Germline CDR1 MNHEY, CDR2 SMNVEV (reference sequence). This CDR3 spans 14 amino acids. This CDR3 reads CASRRTGAYYGYTF. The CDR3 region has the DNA TGTGCCAGCAGGAGGACAGGGGCTTACTATGGCTACACCTTC.

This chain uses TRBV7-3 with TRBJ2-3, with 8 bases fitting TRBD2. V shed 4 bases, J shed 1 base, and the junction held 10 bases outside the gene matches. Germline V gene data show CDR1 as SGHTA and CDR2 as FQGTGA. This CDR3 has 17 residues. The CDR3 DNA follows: TGTGCCAGCAGCTCTAGGGGAGCGGGAGTCGGCACAGATACGCAGTATTTT. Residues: CASSSRGAGVGTDTQYF.

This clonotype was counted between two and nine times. CDR3 DNA: TGTGCCACCGCGGGAGGGGGCTATGGCTACACCTTC. It encodes CATAGGGYGYTF. The V gene is TRBV12-3 or TRBV12-4, the J gene TRBJ1-2, with a tentative D call TRBD1 (6 bases). There are 12 residues in the CDR3. V was shortened by 10 bases and J by 4 bases, with 13 bases between the two germline ends.

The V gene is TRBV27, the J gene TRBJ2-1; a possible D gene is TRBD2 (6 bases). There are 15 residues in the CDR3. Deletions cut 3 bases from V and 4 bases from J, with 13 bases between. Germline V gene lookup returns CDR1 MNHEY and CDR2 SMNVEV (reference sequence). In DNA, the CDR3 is TGTGCCAGCAGTTTCCGCGGGACCTCTTACAATGAGCAGTTCTTC. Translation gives CASSFRGTSYNEQFF.

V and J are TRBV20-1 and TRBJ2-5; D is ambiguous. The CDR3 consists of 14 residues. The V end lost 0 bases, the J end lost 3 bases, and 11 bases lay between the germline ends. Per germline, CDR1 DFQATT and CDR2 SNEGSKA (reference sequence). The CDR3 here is CSARDFAVEETQYF. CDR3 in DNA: TGCAGTGCTAGAGATTTCGCGGTGGAAGAGACCCAGTACTTC.

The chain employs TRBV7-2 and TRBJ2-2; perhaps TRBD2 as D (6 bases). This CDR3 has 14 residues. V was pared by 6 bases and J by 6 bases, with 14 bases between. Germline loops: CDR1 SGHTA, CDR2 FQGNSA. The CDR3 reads CASSPRRDPGELFF. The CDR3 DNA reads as TGTGCCAGCAGTCCGCGGCGGGATCCCGGGGAGCTGTTTTTT.

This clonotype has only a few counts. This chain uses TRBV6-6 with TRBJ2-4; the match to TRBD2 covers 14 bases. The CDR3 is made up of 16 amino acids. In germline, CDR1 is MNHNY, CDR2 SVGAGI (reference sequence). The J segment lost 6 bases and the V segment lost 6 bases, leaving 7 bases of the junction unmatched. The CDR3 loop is CASRNAGTSGRNIQYF. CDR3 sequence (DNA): TGTGCCAGCAGAAACGCCGGGACTAGCGGGAGAAACATTCAGTACTTC.

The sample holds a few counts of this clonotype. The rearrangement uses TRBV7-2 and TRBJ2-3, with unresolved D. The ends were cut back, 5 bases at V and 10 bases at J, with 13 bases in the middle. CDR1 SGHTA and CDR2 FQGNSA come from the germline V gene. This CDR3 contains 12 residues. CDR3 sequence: CASSLRLPSQYF. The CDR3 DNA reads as TGTGCCAGCAGCCTAAGACTGCCATCGCAGTATTTT.

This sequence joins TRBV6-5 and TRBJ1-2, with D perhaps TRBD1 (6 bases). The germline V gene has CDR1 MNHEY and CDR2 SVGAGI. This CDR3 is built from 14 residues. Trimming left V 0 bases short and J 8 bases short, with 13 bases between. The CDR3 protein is CASSYSKGGVGYTF. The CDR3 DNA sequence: TGTGCCAGCAGTTACTCGAAGGGGGGAGTAGGCTACACCTTC.

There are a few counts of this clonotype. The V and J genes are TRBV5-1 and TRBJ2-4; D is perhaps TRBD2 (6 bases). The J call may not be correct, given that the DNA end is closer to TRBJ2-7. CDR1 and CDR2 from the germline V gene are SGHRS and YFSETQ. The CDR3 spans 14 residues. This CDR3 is CASSPTGLSGEQYF. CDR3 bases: TGCGCCAGCAGCCCGACGGGACTCTCCGGCGAGCAGTACTTC.

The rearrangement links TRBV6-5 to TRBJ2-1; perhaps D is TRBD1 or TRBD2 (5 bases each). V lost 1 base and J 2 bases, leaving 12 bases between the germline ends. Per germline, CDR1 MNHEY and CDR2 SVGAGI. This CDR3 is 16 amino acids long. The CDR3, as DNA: TGTGCCAGCAGTTACTTCGGGACGGATACCTACAATGAGCAGTTCTTC. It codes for CASSYFGTDTYNEQFF.

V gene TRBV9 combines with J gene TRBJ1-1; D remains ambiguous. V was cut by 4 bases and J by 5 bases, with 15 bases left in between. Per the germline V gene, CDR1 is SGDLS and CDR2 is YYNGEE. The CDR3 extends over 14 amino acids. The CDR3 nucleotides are TGTGCCAGCAGCTCCGGACGCGGTGGAACTGAAGCTTTCTTT. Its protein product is CASSSGRGGTEAFF.

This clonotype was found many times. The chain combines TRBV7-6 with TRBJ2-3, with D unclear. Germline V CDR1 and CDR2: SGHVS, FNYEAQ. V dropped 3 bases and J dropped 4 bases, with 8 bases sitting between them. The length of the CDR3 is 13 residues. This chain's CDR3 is CASSFGPADTQYF. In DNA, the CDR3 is TGTGCCAGCAGCTTCGGACCCGCAGATACGCAGTATTTT.